One and the same sample provided the 15 T cell receptor beta chains below, sequenced in a study of beta chain features in type 1 diabetes. General observations from the study: Across all four CD4+ subsets, people with type 1 diabetes showed modestly shorter TCRB CDR3s.

Expressed TCRB transcripts got sequenced, as all isolated RNA was reverse transcribed. Libraries were prepared by immunoSEQ multiplex PCR; TCRdb keeps only in-frame clonotypes and omits some of them. Of 600,000 or so clones in the sample, over 10% were seen once. Their target antigens are unknown. The sample taken for sequencing was naive CD4+ T cells from blood. These receptors came from a man aged 30-40 years with type 1 diabetes.

This clone showed up just a few times. This chain joins TRBV10-2 and TRBJ2-7; 7 nucleotides line up with TRBD2. The germline CDR1 and CDR2 sequences are WSHSY and SAAADI. The trim removed 3 bases at V and 7 bases at J, leaving 9 bases unmatched. The CDR3 is made up of 14 amino acids. In DNA form, the CDR3 reads TGCGCCAGCAGTGAAGTTGGGAGGGCGGCGGAGCAGTACTTC. This translates into CASSEVGRAAEQYF.

V and J are TRBV5-1 and TRBJ2-3; D remains unclear. The CDR3 spans 11 residues. The V gene lost 6 bases and the J gene lost 4 bases, with 6 bases spanning the gap. Germline assignment: CDR1 SGHRS and CDR2 YFSETQ. CDR3 DNA sequence: TGCGCCAGCAATAACGCAGATACGCAGTATTTT. The encoded protein is CASNNADTQYF.

This chain uses TRBV7-3 with TRBJ1-2; D is uncertain. Germline CDR1 reads SGHTA; CDR2 reads FQGTGA. Between the trimmed V and J ends, which lost 1 base and 2 bases, there was a span of 5 bases. The CDR3 has 13 residues. Here the CDR3 reads CASSLNSNYGYTF. For the CDR3, the DNA is TGTGCCAGCAGCTTAAATAGCAACTATGGCTACACCTTC.

J is TRBJ1-5 and V is TRBV27; D remains ambiguous. The CDR3 has 15 amino acids. Germline assignment: CDR1 MNHEY and CDR2 SMNVEV (reference sequence). Deletions cut 4 bases from V and 3 bases from J, with 13 bases between. The CDR3 loop reads CASSSPGSINQPQHF. The CDR3 coding sequence is TGTGCCAGCAGTTCCCCCGGCAGCATCAATCAGCCCCAGCATTTT.

This clone was seen more than once but under ten times. CDR3 loop: CASSIGGGNSPLHF. CDR3 bases: TGTGCCAGTAGTATAGGAGGCGGGAATTCACCCCTCCACTTT. The chain carries TRBV19 and TRBJ1-6, with D uncertain. V was cut by 1 base and J by 7 bases, with 8 bases left in between. The CDR3 contains 14 residues. In germline, CDR1 is LNHDA, CDR2 SQIVND (reference sequence).

The table lists this clone with a few counts. V gene TRBV6-5 combines with J gene TRBJ2-1, with 10 bases aligning to TRBD2. With V trimmed by 0 bases and J by 2 bases, 1 base remained unmatched. Germline V lookup: CDR1 MNHEY, CDR2 SVGAGI. The CDR3 extends over 16 amino acids. CDR3 loop: CASSYSTSGAYNEQFF. The DNA for the CDR3 is TGTGCCAGCAGTTACTCAACTAGCGGGGCCTACAATGAGCAGTTCTTC.

The rearrangement uses TRBV28 and TRBJ2-2; 9 bases fit TRBD1. Germline V lookup: CDR1 MDHEN, CDR2 SYDVKM. After removal of 6 bases from V and 7 bases from J, the junction contained 9 bases not matched to a gene. There are 15 residues in the CDR3. CDR3 loop: CASRPGQGVLGELFF. The CDR3 DNA follows: TGTGCCAGCAGGCCGGGACAGGGAGTTCTCGGGGAGCTGTTTTTT.

This clone was seen a single time. The CDR3 coding sequence is TGTGCCAGCAGCGCCATCCGACAAGCGAACACCGGGGAGCTGTTTTTT. Its translation: CASSAIRQANTGELFF. The chain uses TRBV9 and TRBJ2-2; D gene uncertain. The V gene lost 3 bases and the J gene lost 0 bases, with 12 bases spanning the gap. This CDR3 contains 16 residues. CDR1 and CDR2 (germline): SGDLS, YYNGEE.

V gene TRBV7-2 combines with J gene TRBJ2-3; a possible D gene is TRBD1 (5 bases). In germline, CDR1 is SGHTA, CDR2 FQGNSA. Trimming removed 3 bases from V and 4 bases from J, with 11 bases in between. The CDR3 consists of 14 residues. The CDR3 here is CASSFVRGPDTQYF. The CDR3 DNA is TGTGCCAGCAGCTTCGTAAGGGGCCCAGATACGCAGTATTTT. Together with reference TRBV7-2 and TRBJ2-3, the CDR3 gives the full variable domain: GAGVSQSPSNKVTEKGKDVELRCDPISGHTALYWYRQSLGQGLEFLIYFQGNSAPDKSGLPSDRFSAERTGGSVSTLTIQRTQQEDSAVYLCASSFVRGPDTQYFGPGTRLTVL.

The chain combines TRBV4-2 with TRBJ2-2; the D is unclear. Germline loops: CDR1 LGHNA, CDR2 YNFKEQ. Trimming removed 0 bases from V and 0 bases from J, with 8 bases in between. This CDR3 has 16 residues. CDR3 in amino acids: CASSQDLRANTGELFF. The CDR3 nucleotides read TGTGCCAGCAGCCAAGATCTTAGGGCGAACACCGGGGAGCTGTTTTTT.

The gene calls are TRBV7-2 and TRBJ2-5; 7 bases match TRBD1. The J segment lost 2 bases and the V segment lost 0 bases, leaving 3 bases of the junction unmatched. This CDR3 is built from 15 residues. Germline CDR1 and CDR2: SGHTA and FQGNSA. The CDR3 here is CASSLARTGQETQYF. The CDR3 bases are TGTGCCAGCAGCTTAGCCCGGACAGGTCAAGAGACCCAGTACTTC.

The chain links TRBV10-3 to TRBJ2-5; TRBD2 agrees at 13 bases. CDR3 length: 15 amino acids. Germline assignment: CDR1 ENHRY and CDR2 SYGVKD. J gave up 2 bases and V 6 bases, and 3 bases lay outside the gene matches. The DNA of the CDR3 is TGTGCCATCAGACCGGGACTAGCGGGGCAAGAGACCCAGTACTTC. Translation gives CAIRPGLAGQETQYF.

The chain links TRBV5-1 to TRBJ2-3; possibly TRBD1 for D (5 bases). Germline-derived CDR1 and CDR2 are SGHRS and YFSETQ. The length of the CDR3 is 16 residues. V was pared by 1 base and J by 2 bases, with 14 bases between. The CDR3 sequence is CASSLWGSQDTDTQYF. The CDR3 DNA follows: TGCGCCAGCAGCTTGTGGGGCAGTCAAGACACAGATACGCAGTATTTT.

As for this clone: One end of the junction varies from germline; a read error may be responsible. The chain combines TRBV7-7 with TRBJ2-6, with D perhaps TRBD1 (5 bases). The CDR3 consists of 18 residues. The germline V gene encodes CDR1 SSHAT and CDR2 FNYEAQ (reference sequence). The CDR3 sequence: CASSLVPSTASGANVLTF. In nucleotides, the CDR3 is TGTGCTAGCAGCTTAGTTCCCTCGACAGCTTCTGGGGCCAACGTCCTGACTTTC.

About this clone itself: Because the CDR3 is missing its conserved closing phenylalanine or tryptophan, this is likely a read error. It is unclear where the CDR3 begins or ends on the DNA, so no DNA is shown, and the CDR3 is as TCRdb lists it. The rearrangement uses TRBV7-9 and TRBJ1-2. The CDR3 contains 11 residues when both ends are counted. Per the germline V gene, CDR1 is SEHNR and CDR2 is FQNEAQ (reference sequence). CDR3 region: CASSSSGTPNV.